A selection of T cell receptor beta chains follows, all from one sample in a study of CXCR3-negative and CXCR3-positive naive CD8 T cells. TCRdb re-called the 5' RACE reads; every CDR3 protein appears as one record, without DNA. Its table records some 130,000 distinct CDR3 sequences. The sequencing sample was made of naive CXCR3- CD8+ T cells from blood. These receptors all come from a human donor in good health. Some clones in this sample may be carry-over from other donors' samples. CDR3s include the opening cysteine and the closing phenylalanine or tryptophan.

CDR3	V	J
CATSDFGQGAVADTQYF	TRBV24-1	TRBJ2-3
CSVEASGGPSYTDTQYF	TRBV29-1	TRBJ2-3
CASSQGQGSSYEQYF	TRBV28	TRBJ2-7
CASSLGAGWGNQPQHF	TRBV5-6	TRBJ1-5
CASTRGGFENIQYF	TRBV4-1	TRBJ2-4
CASSLGGANEAFF	TRBV12-3/TRBV12-4	TRBJ1-1
CASSQDEGRNTEAFF	TRBV4-2	TRBJ1-1
CASSLAGGTDTQYF	TRBV12-3/TRBV12-4	TRBJ2-3
CASSQVSGVPTGNTIYF	TRBV3-1	TRBJ1-3
CASSQDAGNEQFF	TRBV4-3	TRBJ2-1
CASRRGQLLSGANVLTF	TRBV6-2/TRBV6-3	TRBJ2-6
CASSTSLAASYNEQFF	TRBV12-3/TRBV12-4	TRBJ2-1
CASSLTGTGGHQETQYF	TRBV7-3	TRBJ2-5
CASQGGNEQFF	TRBV6-6	TRBJ2-1
CASSGQGRNGELFF	TRBV9	TRBJ2-2
CSGRDSAQNEQFF	TRBV20-1	TRBJ2-1
CASSQVITNTFDGYTF	TRBV4-3	TRBJ1-2
CASSQAYAKETQYF	TRBV4-3	TRBJ2-5
CASSLGTGGYEQYF	TRBV12-3/TRBV12-4	TRBJ2-7
CASSQDFGTDTQYF	TRBV4-1	TRBJ2-3
CASSLLADEQYF	TRBV7-9	TRBJ2-7
CAISEYKTQTFHEQFF	TRBV10-3	TRBJ2-1
CASDSGGEQFF	TRBV27	TRBJ2-1
CASSLEVSGTAETQYF	TRBV11-2	TRBJ2-5
CATGDRGNTDTQYF	TRBV15	TRBJ2-3
CATKSSYNSPLHF	TRBV28	TRBJ1-6
CASSPISMASSISYNEQFF	TRBV7-2	TRBJ2-1